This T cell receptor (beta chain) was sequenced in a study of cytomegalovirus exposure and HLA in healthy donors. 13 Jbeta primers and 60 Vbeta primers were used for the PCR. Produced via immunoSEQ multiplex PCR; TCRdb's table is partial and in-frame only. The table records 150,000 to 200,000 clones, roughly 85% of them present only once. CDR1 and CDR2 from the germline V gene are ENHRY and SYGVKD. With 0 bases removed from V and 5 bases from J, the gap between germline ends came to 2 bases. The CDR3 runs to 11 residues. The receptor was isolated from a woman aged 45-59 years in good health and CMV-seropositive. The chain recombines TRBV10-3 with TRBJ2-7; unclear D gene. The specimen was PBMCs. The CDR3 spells CAISESNEQYF. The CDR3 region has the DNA TGTGCCATCAGTGAGTCTAACGAGCAGTACTTC.